This T cell receptor beta chain was recorded in a study of control samples from healthy donors and cancer patients. The CDR3 runs 16 residues. V shed 0 bases and J shed 0 bases, with 9 bases lying between them. Germline V gene lookup returns CDR1 MGHRA and CDR2 YSYEKL. Generated by immunoSEQ multiplex PCR, the TCRdb table keeps only in-frame clones and is missing some. The sample holds some 120,000 clones, roughly 84% seen once. The chain links TRBV4-1 to TRBJ1-3; D unresolved. Material for sequencing was blood. This sequence originates from a man aged 40-55 years in good health. The CDR3 sequence is CASSQERMTSGNTIYF. CDR3 DNA sequence: TGCGCCAGCAGCCAAGAGAGGATGACCTCTGGAAACACCATATATTTT.